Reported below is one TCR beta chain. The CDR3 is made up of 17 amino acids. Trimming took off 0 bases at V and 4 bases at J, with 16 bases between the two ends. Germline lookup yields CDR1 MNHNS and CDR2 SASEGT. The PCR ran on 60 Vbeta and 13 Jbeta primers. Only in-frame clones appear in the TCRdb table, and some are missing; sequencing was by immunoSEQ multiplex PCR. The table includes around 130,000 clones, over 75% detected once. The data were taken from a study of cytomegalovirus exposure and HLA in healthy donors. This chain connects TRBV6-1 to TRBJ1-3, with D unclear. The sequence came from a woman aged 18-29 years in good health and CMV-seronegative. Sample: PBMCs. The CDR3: CASSEAEFTGEGNTIYF. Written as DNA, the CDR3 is TGTGCCAGCAGTGAAGCAGAATTTACGGGTGAAGGAAACACCATATATTTT.